The clone carrying this T cell receptor beta chain was seen more than once but under ten times. MiXCR was run by TCRdb on the 5' RACE reads, yielding one entry per CDR3 protein. Of about 96,000 distinct CDR3 sequences in the sample, approximately 15% were seen once. These data belong to a study of T cells of healthy individuals. The germline V gene has CDR1 LGHNA and CDR2 YSLEER. Trimming shortened V by 1 base and J by 2 bases, and 2 bases separated the two germline ends. The CDR3 sequence is 13 residues long. The origin of this receptor is a human donor in good health. V and J are TRBV4-3 and TRBJ2-2; D not certain. CDR3 residues: CASSQGNTGELFF. In nucleotides, the CDR3 is TGCGCCAGCAGCCAAGGAAACACCGGGGAGCTGTTTTTT.